Below, one TCR beta chain is given with its context. A junction end diverges from the germline sequence, so it may reflect a read error. Some clones are missing from TCRdb's copy, which holds only in-frame ones; the method was immunoSEQ multiplex PCR. The table records about 150,000 clones, approximately 90% of them present only once. This sample is drawn from a study of blood T cell repertoires in COVID-19. Study as a whole: The analysed material was cDNA or gDNA that came from T cells, B-cell-depleted T cells, or PBMCs.

This CDR3 region has 13 residues. Germline CDR1 is KGHSH and CDR2 is LQKENI. Everyone who took part was roughly 18 to 89 years old, and they came from about 25 US areas. In assigning cohorts, the study relied on participant-reported clinical history. The origin of this receptor is a woman aged 25-40 years with acute COVID-19. The chain uses TRBV18 and TRBJ2-1; D is unclear. Sequencing was carried out using PBMCs or T cells enriched from blood (not recorded which). Written as DNA, the CDR3 is TGTGCCAGCCCACCCCTGCTCGGCAATGAGCAGTTCTTC. Translating gives CASPPLLGNEQFF. Complete variable domain (other parts from reference TRBV18 and TRBJ2-1): NAGVMQNPRHLVRRRGQEARLRCSPMKGHSHVYWYRQLPEEGLKFMVYLQKENIIDESGMPKERFSAEFPKEGPSILRIQQVVRGDSAAYFCASPPLLGNEQFFGPGTRLTVL.